This T cell receptor (beta chain) was profiled in a study of CD8+CD57+ T cells in acquired aplastic anemia. All sequencing subjects had displayed CD8+CD57+ cell expansion on flow cytometry. The use of genomic DNA as template underpinned the TCR beta VDJ and CDR3 profiling. TCRdb recomputed calls from the reads with MiXCR, one row per CDR3 protein. The data contain under 250,000 distinct CDR3 sequences, around 45% of them singletons. This CDR3 has 11 residues. Germline V gene lookup returns CDR1 DFQATT and CDR2 SNEGSKA (reference sequence). The sequenced sample was sorted CD4+, CD8+, or CD8+CD57+ T cells (not recorded which) from PBMCs. This TCR was sampled from a human donor with aplastic anemia. The chain is built from TRBV20-1 and TRBJ2-3, with 12 bases aligning to TRBD2. The CDR3 DNA reads TGCGGGACTAGCGGGTCAGATACGCAGTATTTT. This sequence encodes CGTSGSDTQYF.